Sequencing of this TCR beta chain was carried out in a study of T cell changes during pregnancy in multiple sclerosis. Profiled with immunoSEQ multiplex PCR; TCRdb holds only in-frame clones, not every one. The table lists about 40,000 clones, 90% to 95% of them singletons. The CDR3 length is 17 residues. With 5 bases clipped from V and 5 bases from J, the junction kept 15 bases outside the gene matches. Germline V CDR1 and CDR2: SGHTA, FQGNSA. The chain couples TRBV7-2 to TRBJ2-1, with 7 nucleotides matching TRBD1. The TCR comes from a female donor with multiple sclerosis, enrolled in a pregnancy study. Sequencing used CD8+ T cells from peripheral blood mononuclear cells, obtained in the third trimester of pregnancy. The CDR3 DNA reads TGTGCCAGCAGCATCGCCTTATCCGGGACAGTTCACAATGAGCAGTTCTTC. Its protein is CASSIALSGTVHNEQFF. Filled out from reference TRBV7-2 and TRBJ2-1, the complete variable domain reads GAGVSQSPSNKVTEKGKDVELRCDPISGHTALYWYRQSLGQGLEFLIYFQGNSAPDKSGLPSDRFSAERTGGSVSTLTIQRTQQEDSAVYLCASSIALSGTVHNEQFFGPGTRLTVL.